A selection of T cell receptor beta chains follows, all from one sample in a study of blood T cell repertoires in COVID-19. Profiled with immunoSEQ multiplex PCR; TCRdb holds only in-frame clones, not every one. The sample holds about 99,000 clones, approximately 85% seen once. The sequenced sample consisted of peripheral blood. The receptors stem from a woman of 80 years or more with active or convalescent COVID-19. Both conserved end residues are part of each CDR3. The D gene is left open where the match is weak. Rows give clone size only sometimes, using once, few, many, or a class for an expanded clone.

v_call	d_call	j_call	clone_size	cdr3_nt	cdr3_aa
TRBV4-3	NA	TRBJ1-4	few	TGCGCCAGCAGCCAAGATCTAGGGGTAGTAGGTGAAAAACTGTTTTTT	CASSQDLGVVGEKLFF
TRBV28	TRBD2	TRBJ2-2	NA	TGTGCCAGCAGCAAAAGGGGCGGGAGTAGGACCGGGGAGCTGTTTTTT	CASSKRGGSRTGELFF
TRBV4-2	NA	TRBJ1-6	NA	TGTGCCAGCAGCCAAGTCTACAGGGATAATTCACCCCTCCACTTT	CASSQVYRDNSPLHF
TRBV30	NA	TRBJ2-2	NA	TGTGCCTGGAGTAAGACAAACACCGGGGAGCTGTTTTTT	CAWSKTNTGELFF
TRBV9	TRBD1	TRBJ1-2	NA	TGTGCCAGCAGCGTAGAGGCAGGGGGCAACTATGGCTACACCTTC	CASSVEAGGNYGYTF
TRBV19	NA	TRBJ1-5	NA	TGTGCCAGTAGAAGGTCGACAGCTAATCAGCCCCAGCATTTT	CASRRSTANQPQHF
TRBV13	TRBD2	TRBJ2-1	NA	TGTGCCAGCAGCTCATTAAGCGGGAGGGACTACAATGAGCAGTTCTTC	CASSSLSGRDYNEQFF
TRBV29-1	NA	TRBJ2-1	NA	TGCAGCGTTGGAGGAGACAGGTTATACAATGAGCAGTTCTTC	CSVGGDRLYNEQFF
TRBV30	NA	TRBJ1-1	many	TGTGCCTGGATCGAAGGGAGAAGTGAAGCTTTCTTT	CAWIEGRSEAFF
TRBV29-1	TRBD1	TRBJ2-5	NA	TGCAGCGCTACAGGGGGCGGGGAGACCCAGTACTTC	CSATGGGETQYF
TRBV9	NA	TRBJ2-4	NA	TGTGCCAGCAGCTTGACAGGACTCAAAAACATTCAGTACTTC	CASSLTGLKNIQYF
TRBV4-1	TRBD2	TRBJ2-2	NA	TGCGCCAGCAGCCAAGTGGAGCGGGGAGTCACCGGGGAGCTGTTTTTT	CASSQVERGVTGELFF
TRBV16	TRBD1	TRBJ1-2	NA	TGTGCCAGCACCCGAGGAGGGGGCAACTATGGCTACACCTTC	CASTRGGGNYGYTF
TRBV9	NA	TRBJ1-2	NA	TGTGCCAGCAGCGTAGAAGGCAGGGGAACCTATGGCTACACCTTC	CASSVEGRGTYGYTF
TRBV29-1	NA	TRBJ1-1	NA	TGCAGCGCCAAGGGAGGGGTCACTGAAGCTTTCTTT	CSAKGGVTEAFF
TRBV21-1	NA	TRBJ2-7	few	TGTGCCAGCAGCGCCCGACTAGCGGGAGGATACGAGCAGTACTTC	CASSARLAGGYEQYF
TRBV29-1	NA	TRBJ1-1	few	TGCAGCGTTGATCGGGGTGGAGTTGGCACTGAAGCTTTCTTT	CSVDRGGVGTEAFF
TRBV7-6	NA	TRBJ1-5	NA	TGTGCCAGCAGTTATACAGGGAGTGATCAGCCCCAGCATTTT	CASSYTGSDQPQHF
TRBV27	TRBD2	TRBJ2-7	NA	TGTGCCAGCAGTTCCCTCAGTAGCGGGAGCTCCTACGAGCAGTACTTC	CASSSLSSGSSYEQYF
TRBV29-1	TRBD1	TRBJ2-5	NA	TGCAGCGTTGAAGAGCGTGACAGGGGAGTGGGGACCCAGTACTTC	CSVEERDRGVGTQYF
TRBV5-6	NA	TRBJ2-7	NA	TGTGCCAGCAGCTTGGCACCCAGGGACTACGAGCAGTACTTC	CASSLAPRDYEQYF
TRBV27	NA	TRBJ2-7	NA	TGTGCCAGCAAGGAAGCGATAACCCGGCAGCAGTACTTC	CASKEAITRQQYF
TRBV2	TRBD1	TRBJ1-1	NA	TGTGCCAGCGTAACAGGGACAGGGCGTAAGAACACTGAAGCTTTCTTT	CASVTGTGRKNTEAFF
TRBV5-4	NA	TRBJ2-2	few	TGTGCCAGCAGCTTGGGGGACTTGCCGGGCACCGGGGAGCTGTTTTTT	CASSLGDLPGTGELFF
TRBV2	NA	TRBJ1-5	NA	TGTGCCAGCAGTGGGTCAGGGTATCAGCCCCAGCATTTT	CASSGSGYQPQHF
TRBV11-2	NA	TRBJ1-1	once	TGTGCCAGCGGGGCACAGTTTAACACTGAAGCTTTCTTT	CASGAQFNTEAFF